This TCR beta chain was sequenced for a study of T cells after yellow fever vaccination (dated by TCRdb to the late 2010s). Context from the whole study: Libraries from fractions with low cell numbers were prepared with the SMART-Seq v4 Ultra Low Input RNA kit. Two healthy male donors, one aged 18 to 30 and one aged 30 to 40 years, made up the cohort. To follow T-cell clones before and after primary and booster YFV17D yellow fever vaccination, bulk TCR alpha and beta repertoires were sequenced over time. Blood was collected at multiple timepoints before and after primary and secondary immunization, and bulk PBMC replicates and cell subsets were isolated.

General conclusions and limits of the study: Computational filtering was required because FACS-sorted repertoires could contain abundant contaminating clonotypes from the bulk population. Only a couple of donors were included in the study, so the extent to which the findings can be generalized is limited. The secondary T-cell response was weaker than the primary response but faster, peaking on day 5 instead of day 15. A small fraction of clonotypes appeared in both the CD4 and CD8 compartments, likely as a result of convergent recombination. Most clones expanded after primary vaccination were re-detected after the booster (almost 97% of CD4 and about nine tenths of CD8), suggesting broad memory maintenance.

The treatment or condition label for this specimen denotes: live attenuated yellow fever vaccine strain. A standard Ficoll-Paque protocol was used to isolate PBMCs from peripheral blood. CD4 and CD8 T-cell fractions were isolated with Dynabeads CD4 and CD8 positive selection kits. TriZol was used to extract RNA from bulk PBMCs, from CD4 and CD8 fractions, and from dextramer-positive and dextramer-negative fractions. Relative to germline, V is missing 0 bases and J is missing 2 bases, with 1 base of the junction outside any gene match. Via the germline V gene (reference sequence), CDR1 is DFQATT and CDR2 SNEGSKA. Its CDR3 holds 14 amino acids, cysteine through phenylalanine. Of the read, only the CDR3 DNA is kept; its 42 bases are in frame from base 1. This clonotype was detected ten times or more. Its cognate antigen has yet to be identified. No much larger clonotype is one base removed from it; base qualities were not supplied.

Synthesis of TCR cDNA relied on 5'RACE template switching, a step that introduced a universal primer site along with unique molecular identifiers. Priming for cDNA synthesis came from both the TCR alpha and TCR beta constant segments. Libraries were amplified in two PCR steps, with sample barcodes and sequencing adapters added in the second step. Libraries were sequenced on Illumina HiSeq 2500 (2x100 bp) or NovaSeq (2x150 bp). In the authors' own workflow: MIGEC was used to demultiplex reads and collapse the reads into UMI consensus sequences, and MiXCR was used for V(D)J alignment. Using edgeR on replicate PBMC samples, clonotypes were called vaccine-responding if FDR was below 0.01 and the log2 fold change was above 5 up to day 15. Bulk clonotypes were assigned CD4 or CD8 identity according to which sequenced CD4 or CD8 repertoire held them at higher abundance. TCRdb ran its own pipeline on the public reads, namely fastp trimming at Q25 and MiXCR clone calling, and kept in-frame beta chains. Identical CDR3 proteins give one entry, which carries the most common genes and DNA. TCRdb, not the original authors, processed these V and J calls. Here the sample has 70,000 or so distinct CDR3 sequences; 5% to 6.5% occur a single time. The ten largest clones take up less than 2.5% of the sample.

Material: CD4+ T cells sorted from PBMCs, obtained about 2 weeks after the first yellow fever vaccination. This clonotype was obtained from a man aged 18 to 30 who received the YFV17D yellow fever vaccine. The chain joins TRBV20-1 to TRBJ2-1, and 7 junctional nucleotides match TRBD1. CDR3 sequence: CSAREGTAYNEQFF. The DNA sequence is TGCAGTGCTAGAGAAGGGACAGCCTACAATGAGCAGTTCTTC.